The 16 T cell receptor beta chains listed next were all sequenced from one sample in a study of blood T cell repertoires in COVID-19. Sequenced by immunoSEQ multiplex PCR; TCRdb stores in-frame clones only, minus some. This table holds 90,000 to 100,000 clones, more than 80% found once. Material for sequencing was peripheral blood. These receptors originate from a man aged 50-59 years with COVID-19, enrolled during active disease.

The CDR3 DNA reads TGTGCCAGCAGTGACTCCATGAATTCACCCCTCCACTTT. Amino acids: CASSDSMNSPLHF. The chain employs TRBV6-4 and TRBJ1-6; D is unresolved. Germline V gene data show CDR1 as MRHNA and CDR2 as SNTAGT. V shed 0 bases and J shed 7 bases, with 4 bases lying between them. CDR3 length equals 13 residues.

In DNA form, the CDR3 reads TGTGCCAGCAGCTTATACAGCAACTACGAGCAGTACTTC. Encoded protein: CASSLYSNYEQYF. This chain uses TRBV11-3 with TRBJ2-7; no clear D gene. CDR3 length equals 13 residues. Germline CDR1 reads SGHNT; CDR2 reads YENEEA. V lost 2 bases, J lost 3 bases, and 8 bases lay in between.

V gene TRBV5-1 combines with J gene TRBJ1-3; D is unresolved. V lost 4 bases and J lost 0, with 8 bases in between. The CDR3 covers 14 residues. Per the germline V gene, CDR1 is SGHRS and CDR2 is YFSETQ. The CDR3 DNA follows: TGCGCCAGCAGCGGGAGCTCCTCTGGAAACACCATATATTTT. It translates to CASSGSSSGNTIYF. Full variable domain (rest looked up from reference TRBV5-1 and TRBJ1-3): KAGVTQTPRYLIKTRGQQVTLSCSPISGHRSVSWYQQTPGQGLQFLFEYFSETQRNKGNFPGRFSGRQFSNSRSEMNVSTLELGDSALYLCASSGSSSGNTIYFGEGSWLTVV.

The chain employs TRBV12-3 or TRBV12-4 and TRBJ2-5, with D unresolved. Between the trimmed V and J ends, which lost 4 bases and 7 bases, there was a span of 7 bases. The CDR3 extends over 11 amino acids. CDR3 coding DNA: TGTGCCAGCAGTTCCTTCGGGACCCAGTACTTC. It translates to CASSSFGTQYF.

V gene TRBV28 combines with J gene TRBJ2-7; D remains ambiguous. This CDR3 spans 11 amino acids. Germline CDR1 reads MDHEN; CDR2 reads SYDVKM. Trimming stripped 5 bases from V and 3 bases from J, with 5 bases between. The CDR3, as DNA: TGTGCCAGCAGTAAGCGCTACGAGCAGTACTTC. Residues: CASSKRYEQYF.

This rearrangement joins TRBV7-9 to TRBJ2-1; TRBD1 matches at 9 bases. CDR1 and CDR2 (germline): SEHNR, FQNEAQ (reference sequence). The V segment lost 5 bases and the J segment 8 bases; nucleotides outside the gene matches: 7. The CDR3 totals 14 residues. CDR3 sequence (DNA): TGTGCCAGCAGCCTGGGACAGGGATTCGATGAGCAGTTCTTC. It codes for CASSLGQGFDEQFF. The whole variable domain, filled in from reference TRBV7-9 and TRBJ2-1, reads DTGVSQNPRHKITKRGQNVTFRCDPISEHNRLYWYRQTLGQGPEFLTYFQNEAQLEKSRLLSDRFSAERPKGSFSTLEIQRTEQGDSAMYLCASSLGQGFDEQFFGPGTRLTVL.

The V and J genes are TRBV3-1 (or the pseudogene TRBV3-2) and TRBJ2-7; TRBD2 is a possible D gene (5 bases). This CDR3 has 14 residues. V lost 4 bases, J lost 2 bases, and 12 bases lay in between. Germline V CDR1 and CDR2: LGHDT, YNNKEL (reference sequence). This CDR3 is CASSRGQLPYEQYF. CDR3 DNA sequence: TGTGCCAGCAGCCGAGGGCAGTTACCCTACGAGCAGTACTTC.

The chain links TRBV11-3 to TRBJ2-1; possible D gene TRBD1, 6 bases. Per germline, CDR1 SGHNT and CDR2 YENEEA. Between the trimmed V and J ends, which lost 3 bases and 9 bases, there was a span of 12 bases. CDR3 length: 13 residues. The CDR3 protein is CASSLTGLGEQFF. The CDR3 DNA reads as TGTGCCAGCAGCTTGACAGGTTTGGGTGAGCAGTTCTTC.

The chain's CDR3 is CASSKRQGSYNEQFF. The CDR3 DNA reads as TGTGCCAGCAGCAAAAGGCAGGGCTCCTACAATGAGCAGTTCTTC. The chain couples TRBV11-3 to TRBJ2-1; possibly TRBD1 for D (5 bases). The CDR3 covers 15 residues. The germline V and J ends were trimmed by 5 bases and 0 bases, with 11 bases remaining between them. Germline lookup yields CDR1 SGHNT and CDR2 YENEEA.

V and J are TRBV5-4 and TRBJ2-7, with D tentatively TRBD1 (6 bases). V lost 2 bases and J 4 bases, leaving 10 bases between the germline ends. The CDR3 length is 13 residues. Germline V gene sequence: CDR1 SGHNT, CDR2 YYREEE (reference sequence). The CDR3 sequence: CASSLQGGYEQYF. The CDR3 bases are TGTGCCAGCAGCTTACAGGGTGGGTACGAGCAGTACTTC.

This rearrangement joins TRBV28 to TRBJ1-2, with D maybe TRBD1 (5 bases). Germline assignment: CDR1 MDHEN and CDR2 SYDVKM. Trimming shortened V by 6 bases and J by 6 bases, and 14 bases separated the two germline ends. The CDR3 is 13 residues long. The CDR3 loop is CASRPQGTDGYTF. DNA of the CDR3: TGTGCCAGCAGACCTCAGGGAACCGATGGCTACACCTTC.

CDR3 sequence: CASSRTGGGNQPQHF. CDR3 nucleotide sequence: TGTGCCAGCAGCAGGACAGGGGGAGGCAATCAGCCCCAGCATTTT. The V gene is TRBV7-9, the J gene TRBJ1-5; 10 positions match TRBD1. Germline lookup yields CDR1 SEHNR and CDR2 FQNEAQ (reference sequence). The V gene end was trimmed by 5 bases and the J gene end by 2 bases; junction bases not matched to a gene: 3. The CDR3 contains 15 residues. The full variable domain, completed using reference TRBV7-9 and TRBJ1-5, is DTGVSQNPRHKITKRGQNVTFRCDPISEHNRLYWYRQTLGQGPEFLTYFQNEAQLEKSRLLSDRFSAERPKGSFSTLEIQRTEQGDSAMYLCASSRTGGGNQPQHFGDGTRLSIL.

This clone was seen a few times. The chain recombines TRBV10-1 with TRBJ2-5; D gene ambiguous. Germline loops: CDR1 WNHNN, CDR2 SYGVQD (reference sequence). This CDR3 comprises 15 residues. Trimming shortened V by 4 bases and J by 1 base, and 13 bases separated the two germline ends. The CDR3 nucleotides read TGCGCCAGCAGTGGTACAACCGGGTTCCAAGAGACCCAGTACTTC. The encoded protein is CASSGTTGFQETQYF.

The V and J genes are TRBV19 and TRBJ1-4; D not certain. Trimming took 3 bases from V and 4 from J, leaving 15 bases between them. From germline, CDR1 is LNHDA and CDR2 SQIVND (reference sequence). This CDR3 comprises 16 residues. CDR3 amino acids: CASSIPQQVGNEKLFF. The CDR3 DNA follows: TGTGCCAGTAGTATCCCTCAGCAGGTCGGTAATGAAAAACTGTTTTTT.

Of note for this clone: This is likely a read error, given that the CDR3 carries no conserved phenylalanine or tryptophan at its end. No DNA is shown, since the ends of the CDR3 on it are uncertain; the CDR3 is the one TCRdb lists. The chain employs TRBV2 and TRBJ1-5. Germline values: CDR1 SNHLY, CDR2 FYNNEI. Counting both end residues, the CDR3 totals 12 amino acids. This CDR3 is CASSEARGLERV.

The CDR3 bases are TGTGCCAGCAGCCATCGGACTCCTGATAATTCACCCCTCCACTTT. This codes for CASSHRTPDNSPLHF. This chain uses TRBV5-4 with TRBJ1-6; no reliable D call. Trimming took 4 bases from V and 5 from J, leaving 13 bases between them. Per germline, CDR1 SGHNT and CDR2 YYREEE (reference sequence). There are 15 residues in the CDR3.